Following are 11 T cell receptor beta chains from one sample sequenced in a study of human T cells and chemical hapten exposure. TCRdb passed the RACE reads through MiXCR, listing each CDR3 protein once. The data show 95,000 to 150,000 distinct CDR3 sequences, approximately 12% seen once. Time point here: pre-sensitization, week 0. Stated treatment: therapeutic diphenylcyclopropenone sensitization with weekly scalp DPC. Here the sequenced sample was whole blood, taken in connection with sensitization to the hapten diphenylcyclopropenone (DPC). These receptors all stem from a woman aged 18-35 years with alopecia areata. Some clones in this sample may be carry-over from other donors' samples.

There are a few counts of this clonotype. The CDR3 spells CASSQDRYSGTDTQYF. The CDR3 coding sequence is TGCGCCAGCAGCCAAGATCGGTATTCTGGCACAGATACGCAGTATTTT. The V gene is TRBV4-3, the J gene TRBJ2-3; D is ambiguous. The CDR3 extends over 16 amino acids. V lost 0 bases and J 1 base, leaving 11 bases between the germline ends. Germline V lookup: CDR1 LGHNA, CDR2 YSLEER.

This clonotype was counted only a few times. J is TRBJ1-1 and V is TRBV7-8, with D possibly matching TRBD1 (5 bases). Trimming took 1 base from V and 4 from J, leaving 28 bases between them. Germline V gives CDR1 SGHVS, CDR2 FQNEAQ. The CDR3 loop spans 20 amino acids. The DNA of the CDR3 is TGTGCCAGCAGCTTAGTAGGTTCGGGGCAGACAACCCACCCGAGCACTGAAGCTTTCTTT. It specifies CASSLVGSGQTTHPSTEAFF.

This clonotype has ten or more counts. The chain carries TRBV20-1 and TRBJ1-1, with D maybe TRBD1 (6 bases). The CDR3 covers 17 residues. The germline V gene encodes CDR1 DFQATT and CDR2 SNEGSKA (reference sequence). The ends were cut back, 0 bases at V and 1 base at J, with 18 bases in the middle. The CDR3 bases are TGCAGTGCTAGAGATGGGGGCGGGAACCGACGGAACACTGAAGCTTTCTTT. Amino acids: CSARDGGGNRRNTEAFF.

This chain uses TRBV28 with TRBJ1-5, with D possibly matching TRBD1 (6 bases). Germline loops: CDR1 MDHEN, CDR2 SYDVKM. There are 18 residues in the CDR3. Trimming pared 2 bases from V and 4 bases from J, leaving 21 bases between. This chain's CDR3 is CASSLISSTGPGNQPQHF. The CDR3 DNA reads as TGTGCCAGCAGTTTAATCTCTTCGACAGGACCCGGGAATCAGCCCCAGCATTTT.

The sample holds many counts of this clonotype. The chain couples TRBV29-1 to TRBJ2-7; 10 bases fit TRBD1. Germline V gene data show CDR1 as SQVTM and CDR2 as ANQGSEA. After removal of 7 bases from V and 7 bases from J, the junction contained 7 bases not matched to a gene. The CDR3 has 12 amino acids. The CDR3 loop is CSALSDRGEQYF. CDR3 nucleotide sequence: TGCAGCGCCCTGTCGGACAGGGGGGAGCAGTACTTC.

The genes are TRBV24-1 and TRBJ2-6; D gene unclear. Between the trimmed V and J ends, which lost 5 bases and 3 bases, there was a span of 7 bases. This CDR3 has 14 amino acids. In germline, CDR1 is KGHDR, CDR2 SFDVKD. CDR3 protein: CATSGVGGANVLTF. The CDR3 DNA reads TGTGCCACCAGTGGGGTTGGTGGGGCCAACGTCCTGACTTTC.

The rearrangement uses TRBV7-8 and TRBJ1-5, with no clear D. The V gene's germline CDR1 is SGHVS and CDR2 FQNEAQ. The CDR3 runs to 16 residues. Trimming took 1 base from V and 2 from J, leaving 12 bases between them. CDR3 region: CASSLDPRSGNQPQHF. Written as DNA, the CDR3 is TGTGCCAGCAGCTTAGATCCCCGCTCGGGCAATCAGCCCCAGCATTTT.

This clonotype has just a few counts. V is TRBV9 and J is TRBJ2-1; 7 bases line up with TRBD1. Per germline, CDR1 SGDLS and CDR2 YYNGEE. The CDR3 length is 15 residues. J lost 2 bases, V lost 3 bases, and 5 bases had no gene match. For the CDR3, the DNA is TGTGCCAGCAGCGCACTACAGGGGACCTACAATGAGCAGTTCTTC. Encoded protein: CASSALQGTYNEQFF.

The chain links TRBV5-1 to TRBJ1-3, with D possibly being TRBD1 (6 bases). Trimming took 0 bases from V and 2 from J, leaving 18 bases between them. CDR3 length: 18 amino acids. Germline V gene sequence: CDR1 SGHRS, CDR2 YFSETQ. The CDR3 DNA follows: TGCGCCAGCAGCTTGGTATCCGGGACAACGATCGCTGGAAACACCATATATTTT. As protein: CASSLVSGTTIAGNTIYF. Full variable domain (outside the CDR3, taken from reference TRBV5-1 and TRBJ1-3): KAGVTQTPRYLIKTRGQQVTLSCSPISGHRSVSWYQQTPGQGLQFLFEYFSETQRNKGNFPGRFSGRQFSNSRSEMNVSTLELGDSALYLCASSLVSGTTIAGNTIYFGEGSWLTVV.

A remark on this clonotype: A read error may be the cause here, since a much bigger clone is one base away. The V gene is TRBV7-9, the J gene TRBJ1-6; D remains unclear. The CDR3 loop spans 15 amino acids. V was pared by 7 bases and J by 3 bases, with 13 bases between. Germline CDR1 SEHNR, CDR2 FQNEAQ (reference sequence). CDR3 loop: CASTSGFLYNSPLHF. CDR3 bases: TGTGCCAGCACCTCCGGGTTTCTCTATAATTCACCCCTCCACTTT.

V usage is TRBV10-3 and J usage is TRBJ2-3; TRBD1 matches 9 bases. The CDR3 sequence is 16 residues long. CDR1 and CDR2 (germline): ENHRY, SYGVKD. Trimming cost V 4 bases and J 1 base; bases outside gene matches: 6. The CDR3 sequence: CAISAQTGGGTDTQYF. The CDR3 DNA reads TGTGCCATCAGTGCCCAGACAGGGGGAGGCACAGATACGCAGTATTTT.